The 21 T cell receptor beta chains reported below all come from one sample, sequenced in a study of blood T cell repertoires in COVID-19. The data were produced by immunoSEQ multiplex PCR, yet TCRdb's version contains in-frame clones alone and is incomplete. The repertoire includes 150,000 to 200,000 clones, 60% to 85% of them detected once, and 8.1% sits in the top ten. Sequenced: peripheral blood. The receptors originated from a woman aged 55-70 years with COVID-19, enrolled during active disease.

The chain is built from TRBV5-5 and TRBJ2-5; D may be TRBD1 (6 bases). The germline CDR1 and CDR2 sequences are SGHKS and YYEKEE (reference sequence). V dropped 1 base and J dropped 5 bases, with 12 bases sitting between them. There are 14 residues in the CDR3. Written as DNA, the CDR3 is TGTGCCAGCAGCTTGCCAGGGGTGCAGGAGACCCAGTACTTC. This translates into CASSLPGVQETQYF.

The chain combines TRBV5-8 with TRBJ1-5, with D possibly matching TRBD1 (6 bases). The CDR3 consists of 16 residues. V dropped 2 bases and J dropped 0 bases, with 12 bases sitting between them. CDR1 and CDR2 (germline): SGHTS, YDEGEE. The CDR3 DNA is TGTGCCAGCAGCTTCCTGACAGGTGGTAGCAATCAGCCCCAGCATTTT. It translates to CASSFLTGGSNQPQHF.

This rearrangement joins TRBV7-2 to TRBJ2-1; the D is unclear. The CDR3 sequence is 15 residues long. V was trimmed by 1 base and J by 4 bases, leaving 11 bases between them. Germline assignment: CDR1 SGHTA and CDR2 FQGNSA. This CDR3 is CASSLDVASYNEQFF. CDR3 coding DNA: TGTGCCAGCAGCTTAGATGTTGCGAGTTACAATGAGCAGTTCTTC.

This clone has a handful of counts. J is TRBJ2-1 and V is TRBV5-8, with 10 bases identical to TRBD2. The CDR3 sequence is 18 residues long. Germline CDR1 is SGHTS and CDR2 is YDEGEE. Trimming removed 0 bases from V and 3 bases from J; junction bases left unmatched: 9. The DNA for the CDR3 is TGTGCCAGCAGCTTGGGACAACTAGCGGGACCCGACTACAATGAGCAGTTCTTC. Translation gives CASSLGQLAGPDYNEQFF. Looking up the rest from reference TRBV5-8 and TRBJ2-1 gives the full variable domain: EAGVTQSPTHLIKTRGQQATLRCSPISGHTSVYWYQQALGLGLQFLLWYDEGEERNRGNFPPRFSGRQFPNYSSELNVNALELEDSALYLCASSLGQLAGPDYNEQFFGPGTRLTVL.

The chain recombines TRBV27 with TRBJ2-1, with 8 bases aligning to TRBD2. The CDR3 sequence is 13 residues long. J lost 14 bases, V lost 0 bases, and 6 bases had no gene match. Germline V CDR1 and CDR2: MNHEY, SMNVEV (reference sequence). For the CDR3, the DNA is TGTGCCAGCAGTTTATCAGTGGCGGGGGGCGAGTTCTTC. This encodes CASSLSVAGGEFF.

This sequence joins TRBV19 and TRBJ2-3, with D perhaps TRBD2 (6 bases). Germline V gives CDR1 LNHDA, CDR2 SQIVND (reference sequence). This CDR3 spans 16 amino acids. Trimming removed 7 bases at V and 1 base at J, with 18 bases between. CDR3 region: CASKSNGGKRTDTQYF. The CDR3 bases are TGTGCCAGTAAATCTAATGGGGGGAAGCGCACAGATACGCAGTATTTT.

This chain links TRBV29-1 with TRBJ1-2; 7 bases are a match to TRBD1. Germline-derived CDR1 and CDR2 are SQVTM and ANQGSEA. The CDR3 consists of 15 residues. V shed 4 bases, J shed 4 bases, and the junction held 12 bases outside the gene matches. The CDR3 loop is CSVVGSLAGGYGYTF. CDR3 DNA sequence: TGCAGCGTTGTCGGGTCCCTTGCAGGGGGCTATGGCTACACCTTC.

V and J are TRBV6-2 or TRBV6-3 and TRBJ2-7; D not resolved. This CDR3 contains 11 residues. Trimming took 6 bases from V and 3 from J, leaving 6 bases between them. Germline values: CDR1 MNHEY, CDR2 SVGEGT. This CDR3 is CASSSFYEQYF. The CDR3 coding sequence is TGTGCCAGCAGCTCCTTCTACGAGCAGTACTTC.

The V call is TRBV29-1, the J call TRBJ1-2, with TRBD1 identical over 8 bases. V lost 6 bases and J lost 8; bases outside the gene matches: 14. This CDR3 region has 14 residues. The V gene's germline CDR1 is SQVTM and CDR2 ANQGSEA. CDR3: CSVQGARGNEGYTF. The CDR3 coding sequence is TGCAGCGTCCAGGGGGCTAGGGGTAATGAAGGCTACACCTTC.

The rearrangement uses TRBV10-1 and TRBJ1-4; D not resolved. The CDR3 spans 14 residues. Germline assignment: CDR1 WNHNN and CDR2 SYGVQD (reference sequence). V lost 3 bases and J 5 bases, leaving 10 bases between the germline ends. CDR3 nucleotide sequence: TGCGCCAGCAGTGAAGGAGGACCAAATGAAAAACTGTTTTTT. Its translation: CASSEGGPNEKLFF.

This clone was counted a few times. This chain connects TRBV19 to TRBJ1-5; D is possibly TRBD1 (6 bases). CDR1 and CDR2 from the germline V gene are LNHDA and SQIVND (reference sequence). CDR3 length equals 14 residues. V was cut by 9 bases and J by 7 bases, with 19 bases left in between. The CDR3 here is CASRNRDPGQPQHF. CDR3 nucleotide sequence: TGTGCCAGCCGAAACAGGGATCCAGGACAGCCCCAGCATTTT.

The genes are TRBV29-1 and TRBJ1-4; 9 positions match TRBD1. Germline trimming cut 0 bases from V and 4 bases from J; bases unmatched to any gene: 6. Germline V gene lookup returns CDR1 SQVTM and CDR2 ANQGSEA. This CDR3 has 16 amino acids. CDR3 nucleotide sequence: TGCAGCGTTGAAGAAGGGGGGACAGGGCTTAATGAAAAACTGTTTTTT. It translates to CSVEEGGTGLNEKLFF.

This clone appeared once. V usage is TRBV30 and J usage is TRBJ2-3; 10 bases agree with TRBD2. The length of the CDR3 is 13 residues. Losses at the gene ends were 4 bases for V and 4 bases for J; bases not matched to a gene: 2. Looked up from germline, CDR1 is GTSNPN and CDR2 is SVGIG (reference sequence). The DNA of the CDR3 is TGTGCCTGGACTAGCGGGAGACCAGATACGCAGTATTTT. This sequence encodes CAWTSGRPDTQYF.

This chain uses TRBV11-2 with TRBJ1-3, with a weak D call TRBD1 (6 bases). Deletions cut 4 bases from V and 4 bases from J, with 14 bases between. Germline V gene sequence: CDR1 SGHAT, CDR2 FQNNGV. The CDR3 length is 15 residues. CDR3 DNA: TGTGCCAGCAGCTCAGCAGGGGTTGCAGGAAACACCATATATTTT. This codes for CASSSAGVAGNTIYF.

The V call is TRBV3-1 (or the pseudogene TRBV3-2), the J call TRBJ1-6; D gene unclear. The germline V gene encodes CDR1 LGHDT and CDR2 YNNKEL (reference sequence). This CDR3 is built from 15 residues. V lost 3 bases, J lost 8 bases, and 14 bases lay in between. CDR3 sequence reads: CASSHPGGVDSPLHF. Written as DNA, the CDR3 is TGTGCCAGCAGCCACCCCGGAGGTGTTGATTCACCCCTCCACTTT.

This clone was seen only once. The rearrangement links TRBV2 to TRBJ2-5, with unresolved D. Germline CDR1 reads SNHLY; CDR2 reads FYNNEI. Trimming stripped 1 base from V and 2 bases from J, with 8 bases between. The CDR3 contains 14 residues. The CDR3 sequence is CASSEGRLQETQYF. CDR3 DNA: TGTGCCAGCAGTGAAGGGCGGTTACAAGAGACCCAGTACTTC.

In nucleotides, the CDR3 is TGTGCCAGCAGCCATTTCCTAGGGACTGTAGGAAGCACAGATACGCAGTATTTT. Translating it yields CASSHFLGTVGSTDTQYF. The V gene is TRBV11-2, the J gene TRBJ2-3; weak D call: TRBD2 (6 bases). The CDR3 spans 18 residues. Between the trimmed V and J ends, which lost 5 bases and 0 bases, there was a span of 21 bases. Per the germline V gene, CDR1 is SGHAT and CDR2 is FQNNGV.

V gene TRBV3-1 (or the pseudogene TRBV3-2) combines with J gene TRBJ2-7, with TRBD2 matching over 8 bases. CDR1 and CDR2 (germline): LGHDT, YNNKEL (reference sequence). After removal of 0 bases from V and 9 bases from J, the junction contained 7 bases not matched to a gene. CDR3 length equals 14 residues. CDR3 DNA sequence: TGTGCCAGCAGCCAAGAGGGCCTAGCGGGTACGCAGTACTTC. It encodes CASSQEGLAGTQYF.

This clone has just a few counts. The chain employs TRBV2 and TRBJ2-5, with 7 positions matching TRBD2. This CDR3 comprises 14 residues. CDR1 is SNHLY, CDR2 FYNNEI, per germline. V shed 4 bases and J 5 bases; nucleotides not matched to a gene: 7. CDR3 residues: CASSGRELGETQYF. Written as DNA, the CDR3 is TGTGCCAGCAGTGGGCGGGAGCTCGGCGAGACCCAGTACTTC.

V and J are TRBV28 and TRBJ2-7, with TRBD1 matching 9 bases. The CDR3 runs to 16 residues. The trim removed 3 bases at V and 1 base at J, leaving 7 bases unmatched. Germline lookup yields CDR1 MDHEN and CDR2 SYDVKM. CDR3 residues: CASSFPRDRVSYEQYF. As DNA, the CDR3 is TGTGCCAGCAGTTTTCCCCGGGACAGGGTATCCTACGAGCAGTACTTC.

The CDR3 loop reads CASSPGQEFEAFF. CDR3 DNA sequence: TGTGCCAGTAGTCCGGGACAGGAGTTTGAAGCTTTCTTT. The rearrangement links TRBV19 to TRBJ1-1; 8 bases are a match to TRBD1. V lost 5 bases, J lost 7 bases, and 6 bases stayed unmatched. Germline V CDR1 and CDR2: LNHDA, SQIVND (reference sequence). The length of the CDR3 is 13 residues.